The 27 T cell receptor beta chains presented below share a single source sample, sequenced in a study of human T cells and chemical hapten exposure. The time point was: patch test 2, 6 weeks after DPC sensitization. Treatment indicated: therapeutic diphenylcyclopropenone sensitization with weekly scalp DPC. TCRdb processed the RACE reads anew with MiXCR; each CDR3 protein has one entry. The sample contains roughly 96,000 distinct CDR3 sequences, 7% to 10% of which appear only once. The sequencing here drew on whole blood, taken in connection with sensitization to the hapten diphenylcyclopropenone (DPC). These receptors were collected from a woman in her thirties or forties with alopecia areata. Some clones in this sample may be carry-over from other donors' samples.

This clonotype occurred a few times. The rearrangement links TRBV7-9 to TRBJ1-5, with D maybe TRBD1 (5 bases). The CDR3 is 14 residues long. V lost 4 bases, J lost 3 bases, and 10 bases lay in between. CDR1 and CDR2 (germline): SEHNR, FQNEAQ (reference sequence). CDR3 DNA: TGTGCCAGCAGCTGGGGGGGAGACAATCAGCCCCAGCATTTT. Its translation is CASSWGGDNQPQHF. Combining the CDR3 with reference TRBV7-9 and TRBJ1-5 gives the whole variable domain DTGVSQNPRHKITKRGQNVTFRCDPISEHNRLYWYRQTLGQGPEFLTYFQNEAQLEKSRLLSDRFSAERPKGSFSTLEIQRTEQGDSAMYLCASSWGGDNQPQHFGDGTRLSIL.

This clonotype has a count of ten or more. J is TRBJ2-2 and V is TRBV27, with 7 bases that match TRBD2. The CDR3 loop spans 14 amino acids. The germline V gene encodes CDR1 MNHEY and CDR2 SMNVEV (reference sequence). After removal of 2 bases from V and 7 bases from J, the junction contained 4 bases not matched to a gene. CDR3 sequence (DNA): TGTGCCAGCAGTTTAGGGGGAGGGATCGGGGAGCTGTTTTTT. It specifies CASSLGGGIGELFF.

This clonotype was detected many times. The chain is built from TRBV25-1 and TRBJ1-2; TRBD1 aligns across 7 bases. Unmatched junction bases numbered 1, after V lost 5 bases and J lost 4 bases. This CDR3 has 12 residues. Germline lookup yields CDR1 MGHDK and CDR2 SYGVNS. The DNA for the CDR3 is TGTGCCAGCAGTCAGGGGGTCTATGGCTACACCTTC. It translates to CASSQGVYGYTF.

In this sample, this clonotype turned up many times. The chain uses TRBV29-1 and TRBJ2-5; D could derive from TRBD1 or TRBD2 (5 bases each). Trimming removed 1 base from V and 5 bases from J, with 17 bases in between. CDR1 and CDR2 (germline): SQVTM, ANQGSEA. The CDR3 is made up of 15 amino acids. Here the CDR3 reads CSVEGRAGSVETQYF. As DNA, the CDR3 is TGCAGCGTTGAAGGAAGGGCAGGGAGTGTCGAGACCCAGTACTTC.

The V and J genes are TRBV7-2 and TRBJ2-3; 15 bases match TRBD2. Germline V gene lookup returns CDR1 SGHTA and CDR2 FQGNSA. V was clipped by 5 bases and J by 4 bases; unmatched bases: 10. There are 18 residues in the CDR3. The CDR3 DNA reads as TGTGCCAGCAGCGCGGGACTAGCGGGAGGAAGGAGATCAGATACGCAGTATTTT. It codes for CASSAGLAGGRRSDTQYF.

This clonotype was seen many times. The chain combines TRBV19 with TRBJ1-5, with 8 nucleotides matching TRBD1. The ends lost 4 bases at V and 3 bases at J; junction bases unmatched: 5. This CDR3 is built from 15 residues. Germline V gene data show CDR1 as LNHDA and CDR2 as SQIVND (reference sequence). CDR3 nucleotide sequence: TGTGCCAGTAGTAATACAGGGGGATACAATCAGCCCCAGCATTTT. Amino acids: CASSNTGGYNQPQHF. Supplemented by reference TRBV19 and TRBJ1-5, the full variable domain reads DGGITQSPKYLFRKEGQNVTLSCEQNLNHDAMYWYRQDPGQGLRLIYYSQIVNDFQKGDIAEGYSVSREKKESFPLTVTSAQKNPTAFYLCASSNTGGYNQPQHFGDGTRLSIL.

This clonotype was recorded a few times. The rearrangement links TRBV6-1 to TRBJ2-2; TRBD2 agrees at 8 bases. This CDR3 has 15 amino acids. V dropped 5 bases and J dropped 4; count of bases not matched to a gene: 6. CDR1 and CDR2 (germline): MNHNS, SASEGT. This CDR3 reads CASSLLAAGTGELFF. The DNA for the CDR3 is TGTGCCAGCAGTCTACTAGCGGCCGGCACCGGGGAGCTGTTTTTT.

The chain is built from TRBV24-1 and TRBJ2-7, with 9 bases lining up with TRBD1. CDR3 length: 16 amino acids. Germline V gene data show CDR1 as KGHDR and CDR2 as SFDVKD. The J segment lost 2 bases and the V segment lost 4 bases, leaving 8 bases of the junction unmatched. The CDR3 DNA follows: TGTGCCACCAGTGACAACAGGGGGCCTCCTCCCTACGAGCAGTACTTC. Protein product: CATSDNRGPPPYEQYF.

This clonotype was detected many times. The genes are TRBV11-2 and TRBJ2-1, with D unresolved. Per the germline V gene, CDR1 is SGHAT and CDR2 is FQNNGV. Trimming stripped 1 base from V and 6 bases from J, with 7 bases between. The CDR3 runs to 13 residues. The CDR3 region is CASSLGRPNEQFF. The CDR3 coding sequence is TGTGCCAGCAGCTTAGGTCGCCCCAATGAGCAGTTCTTC.

The gene calls are TRBV20-1 and TRBJ2-3; 12 nucleotides agree with TRBD2. This CDR3 contains 14 residues. Germline V gives CDR1 DFQATT, CDR2 SNEGSKA (reference sequence). V lost 5 bases, J lost 5 bases, and 5 bases stayed unmatched. The CDR3 DNA reads as TGCAGTGCTCCAGGACTAGCGGGGATAGATACGCAGTATTTT. This gives the protein CSAPGLAGIDTQYF.

This chain joins TRBV29-1 and TRBJ2-3; D is unresolved. Germline V gives CDR1 SQVTM, CDR2 ANQGSEA. Between the trimmed V and J ends, which lost 5 bases and 4 bases, there was a span of 19 bases. The CDR3 runs 15 residues. The CDR3 spells CSVRLLVDLSDTQYF. In DNA form, the CDR3 reads TGCAGCGTTCGGCTGCTAGTAGATTTGTCAGATACGCAGTATTTT.

This chain joins TRBV11-2 and TRBJ2-4; 10 bases line up with TRBD2. The germline V gene has CDR1 SGHAT and CDR2 FQNNGV. V gave up 4 bases and J gave up 3 bases; unmatched junction bases: 12. The CDR3 runs 18 residues. In nucleotides, the CDR3 is TGTGCCAGCAGCTCCTTAAATCGTAGCGGGAGGCACAAAAACATTCAGTACTTC. Its translation: CASSSLNRSGRHKNIQYF. Filled out from reference TRBV11-2 and TRBJ2-4, the complete variable domain reads EAGVAQSPRYKIIEKRQSVAFWCNPISGHATLYWYQQILGQGPKLLIQFQNNGVVDDSQLPKDRFSAERLKGVDSTLKIQPAKLEDSAVYLCASSSLNRSGRHKNIQYFGAGTRLSVL.

This clonotype was seen a handful of times. The chain employs TRBV7-6 and TRBJ2-1; D is undetermined. With 2 bases removed from V and 0 bases from J, the gap between germline ends came to 11 bases. CDR3 length: 16 residues. Looked up from germline, CDR1 is SGHVS and CDR2 is FNYEAQ. The CDR3 bases are TGTGCCAGCAGCTTAACAAGCGTCAGCTCCTACAATGAGCAGTTCTTC. Protein: CASSLTSVSSYNEQFF. Looking up the rest from reference TRBV7-6 and TRBJ2-1 gives the full variable domain: GAGVSQSPRYKVTKRGQDVALRCDPISGHVSLYWYRQALGQGPEFLTYFNYEAQQDKSGLPNDRFSAERPEGSISTLTIQRTEQRDSAMYRCASSLTSVSSYNEQFFGPGTRLTVL.

This clonotype was seen only a few times. Here the CDR3 reads CASSSSGRAVNEQFF. The CDR3 DNA follows: TGTGCCAGCAGCTCTAGCGGGAGAGCTGTTAATGAGCAGTTCTTC. This rearrangement joins TRBV6-1 to TRBJ2-1; 10 bases map to TRBD2. Per germline, CDR1 MNHNS and CDR2 SASEGT. The CDR3 totals 15 residues. V was pared by 6 bases and J by 7 bases, with 9 bases of the junction left unmatched.

The chain employs TRBV28 and TRBJ1-1; possibly TRBD1 for D (5 bases). Looked up from germline, CDR1 is MDHEN and CDR2 is SYDVKM. V was cut by 5 bases and J by 6 bases, with 13 bases left in between. This CDR3 has 13 amino acids. The CDR3 bases are TGTGCCAGCAGTCCCGCGACAGTCGCTGAAGCTTTCTTT. This codes for CASSPATVAEAFF.

This clonotype was counted ten times or more. This rearrangement joins TRBV12-3 or TRBV12-4 to TRBJ1-5; tentatively, D is TRBD1 (5 bases). The V gene lost 1 base and the J gene lost 6 bases, with 7 bases spanning the gap. The CDR3 loop spans 13 amino acids. As DNA, the CDR3 is TGTGCCAGCAGTTTAGGGGGGGGTCAGCCCCAGCATTTT. Translating it yields CASSLGGGQPQHF.

In nucleotides, the CDR3 is TGTGCCAGCAGTGAAGCCAGGGGCTACGAGCAGTACTTC. Protein sequence: CASSEARGYEQYF. The J gene is TRBJ2-7, the V gene TRBV2; perhaps TRBD1 as D (6 bases). The CDR3 is 13 amino acids. Germline V CDR1 and CDR2: SNHLY, FYNNEI. V lost 0 bases, J lost 3 bases, and 6 bases lay in between.

This clonotype occurred many times. The chain employs TRBV18 and TRBJ2-1, with TRBD2 matching over 9 bases. CDR3 length: 14 residues. Germline trimming cut 3 bases from V and 8 bases from J; bases unmatched to any gene: 5. Germline CDR1 KGHSH, CDR2 LQKENI. The CDR3 spells CASSPFVAGDEQFF. In DNA form, the CDR3 reads TGTGCCAGCTCACCTTTCGTAGCGGGGGATGAGCAGTTCTTC.

This clonotype was counted only a few times. V gene TRBV6-2 or TRBV6-3 combines with J gene TRBJ2-7; 9 nucleotides agree with TRBD1. CDR1 and CDR2 (germline): MNHEY, SVGEGT. The CDR3 sequence is 14 residues long. Trimming at V came to 2 bases and at J to 3 bases, leaving 2 bases not matched to a gene. CDR3: CASSYATGGYEQYF. CDR3 DNA sequence: TGTGCCAGCAGTTACGCGACAGGGGGCTACGAGCAGTACTTC.

The chain combines TRBV11-1 with TRBJ2-1; perhaps D is TRBD1 or TRBD2 (5 bases each). Trimming took off 3 bases at V and 6 bases at J, with 9 bases between the two ends. This CDR3 has 13 residues. The germline CDR1 and CDR2 sequences are SGHAT and FQDESV (reference sequence). CDR3 in amino acids: CASSFRDANEQFF. The DNA for the CDR3 is TGTGCCAGCAGCTTTCGGGACGCCAATGAGCAGTTCTTC.

This clonotype was counted many times. This chain connects TRBV14 to TRBJ2-2, with unresolved D. CDR1 is SGHDN and CDR2 is FVKESK in the germline V gene. The CDR3 is 14 amino acids. V was cut by 4 bases and J by 7 bases, with 13 bases left in between. In nucleotides, the CDR3 is TGTGCCAGCAGCCCTTTTCCCTGGGGCGGGGAGCTGTTTTTT. Its protein product is CASSPFPWGGELFF. Drawing the rest from reference TRBV14 and TRBJ2-2, the complete variable domain is EAGVTQFPSHSVIEKGQTVTLRCDPISGHDNLYWYRRVMGKEIKFLLHFVKESKQDESGMPNNRFLAERTGGTYSTLKVQPAELEDSGVYFCASSPFPWGGELFFGEGSRLTVL.

Ten or more counts support this clonotype. The genes are TRBV7-2 and TRBJ1-3; D is ambiguous. The germline V gene has CDR1 SGHTA and CDR2 FQGNSA. The CDR3 length is 12 residues. The V and J ends lost 1 base and 6 bases respectively, with 4 bases between them. Written as DNA, the CDR3 is TGTGCCAGCAGCTTAGTAGAAAACACCATATATTTT. This sequence encodes CASSLVENTIYF.

This clonotype has at least ten counts. CDR3 DNA: TGTGCCAGCAGTCATGAACCGGGAAGAAACACTGAAGCTTTCTTT. Amino acids: CASSHEPGRNTEAFF. The V and J genes are TRBV27 and TRBJ1-1; no clear D. The germline V and J ends were trimmed by 5 bases and 2 bases, with 15 bases remaining between them. The CDR3 loop spans 15 amino acids. Germline V CDR1 and CDR2: MNHEY, SMNVEV (reference sequence).

The J gene is TRBJ2-3, the V gene TRBV5-1, with TRBD1 as a possible D gene (5 bases). The CDR3 length is 15 residues. Trimming shortened V by 4 bases and J by 2 bases, and 14 bases separated the two germline ends. The V gene's germline CDR1 is SGHRS and CDR2 YFSETQ. The DNA of the CDR3 is TGCGCCAGCAGCGAGGAGACAGCAAACACAGATACGCAGTATTTT. This codes for CASSEETANTDTQYF.

This sequence joins TRBV11-2 and TRBJ2-7; D gene unclear. Germline V gives CDR1 SGHAT, CDR2 FQNNGV. This CDR3 spans 13 amino acids. Trimming removed 5 bases from V and 6 bases from J, with 14 bases in between. The CDR3 is CASSPDSLFEQYF. The CDR3 DNA reads as TGTGCCAGCAGCCCCGACTCGCTTTTCGAGCAGTACTTC.

V usage is TRBV3-1 and J usage is TRBJ1-3; D is ambiguous. Between the trimmed V and J ends, which lost 0 bases and 0 bases, there was a span of 9 bases. The CDR3 is 16 amino acids. The germline CDR1 and CDR2 sequences are LGHDT and YNNKEL (reference sequence). CDR3 sequence reads: CASSQDPGGSGNTIYF. DNA for the CDR3: TGTGCCAGCAGCCAAGACCCGGGAGGCTCTGGAAACACCATATATTTT.

This clonotype was detected only a few times. At one end the junction does not follow the germline gene, possibly because of a read error. This chain joins TRBV28 and TRBJ2-2, with D possibly TRBD1 on 6 matching bases. Germline CDR1 is MDHEN and CDR2 is SYDVKM. The CDR3 runs 15 residues. The chain's CDR3 is CTSLPGTPNTGELFF. CDR3 DNA sequence: TGTACCAGCCTGCCCGGGACACCGAACACCGGGGAGCTGTTTTTT.